The rows below give T cell receptor beta chains drawn from one sample of a study of blood T cell repertoires in COVID-19. Method: immunoSEQ multiplex PCR; TCRdb's copy keeps in-frame clones and lacks some. Of about 180,000 clones in the sample, around 80% were seen once. Sequenced material: peripheral blood. The source of these receptors is a woman of 80 years or more with COVID-19, enrolled during active disease. CDR3s include the opening cysteine and the closing phenylalanine or tryptophan. A D gene is named only where the DNA matches it firmly. Clone size appears in some rows only: once, few, many, or a class for an expanded clone.

CDR3nt,CDR3aa,j_gene,d_gene,abundance,len,v_gene
TGTGCCAGCAGTTTAGGCCGGGACAGGGGGTATGCCTTC,CASSLGRDRGYAF,TRBJ1-2,TRBD1,-,13,TRBV12-3/TRBV12-4
TGTGCCAGCAGCGACAGTTTCGGGCTAGATCAGCCCCAGCATTTT,CASSDSFGLDQPQHF,TRBJ1-5,-,-,15,TRBV4-2
TGTGCCAGTAGTTGGGGACAGGGACAAGAGACCCAGTACTTC,CASSWGQGQETQYF,TRBJ2-5,TRBD1,-,14,TRBV19
TGTGCCAGCAGCGCCGGGACAGGGGGGATCTACGAGCAGTACTTC,CASSAGTGGIYEQYF,TRBJ2-7,TRBD1,-,15,TRBV5-4
TGTGCCAGCAGCTTCATAGCCGGGACTCAACAGGATTTCACAGATACGCAGTATTTT,CASSFIAGTQQDFTDTQYF,TRBJ2-3,-,once,19,TRBV7-9
TGCGCCAGCAGTATATCGGGGAACGCCAATGAGCAGTTCTTC,CASSISGNANEQFF,TRBJ2-1,-,once,14,TRBV5-1
TGTGCCAGTAGTATCCTCCCGACAGCCTCTGGAAACACCATATATTTT,CASSILPTASGNTIYF,TRBJ1-3,-,-,16,TRBV19
TGCAGCGTTAGCGGGGTCTCCACAGATACGCAGTATTTT,CSVSGVSTDTQYF,TRBJ2-3,TRBD2,-,13,TRBV29-1
TGTGCCAGCAGCCCTGCGGGGGTCGAGACCCAGTACTTC,CASSPAGVETQYF,TRBJ2-5,TRBD2,-,13,TRBV28
TGCAGTGCTAGCCTCAATGAGCAGTTCTTC,CSASLNEQFF,TRBJ2-1,-,-,10,TRBV20-1
TGCGCCAGCAGCTTGAACCTAGCCAATGAGCAGTTCTTC,CASSLNLANEQFF,TRBJ2-1,-,-,13,TRBV5-1
TGTGCCAGCAGTTCCGGACAGGATGGCTACACCTTC,CASSSGQDGYTF,TRBJ1-2,TRBD1,-,12,TRBV6-5
TGTGCCATCAGTGACTCGGGAGCTGGTGAAAAACTGTTTTTT,CAISDSGAGEKLFF,TRBJ1-4,-,-,14,TRBV10-3
TGTGCCAGCAGGCCCGACGGAGGGTCCGGAAACACCATATATTTT,CASRPDGGSGNTIYF,TRBJ1-3,-,-,15,TRBV7-2
TGTGCCAGTAGTATTATGGGGGGTGAGCAGTTCTTC,CASSIMGGEQFF,TRBJ2-1,-,-,12,TRBV19
TGCAGCGTTGGGCCACAGGGGGGTTGCAATCAGCCCCAGCATTTT,CSVGPQGGCNQPQHF,TRBJ1-5,TRBD1,-,15,TRBV29-1
TGTGCCAGCAGCTTGGACCGGGAGTCTAGCTACGAGCAGTACTTC,CASSLDRESSYEQYF,TRBJ2-7,-,once,15,TRBV5-4
TGTGCCAGCAGTTTCTGGACAGATAATTCACCCCTCCACTTT,CASSFWTDNSPLHF,TRBJ1-6,-,-,14,TRBV27
TGTGCCAGCAGCTTAGACGGTCTACACCAAGAGACCCAGTACTTC,CASSLDGLHQETQYF,TRBJ2-5,-,-,15,TRBV7-8
TGTGCCAGCACCGGGACAGCGAACACCGGGGAGCTGTTTTTT,CASTGTANTGELFF,TRBJ2-2,TRBD1,-,14,TRBV2
TGCGCCAGCAGTCCCCGACAGGTTCTCTCCTACGAGCAGTACTTC,CASSPRQVLSYEQYF,TRBJ2-7,-,-,15,TRBV4-3
TGTGCCAGCAGCCCGACAGGGGGCACAGATACGCAGTATTTT,CASSPTGGTDTQYF,TRBJ2-3,TRBD1,-,14,TRBV6-5
TGCGCCAGCGCTTTAGCGGGAGGGGGCACAGATACGCAGTATTTT,CASALAGGGTDTQYF,TRBJ2-3,TRBD2,-,15,TRBV5-1
TGTGCCAGCAGCTTGGTTTGGGCAGGGGATGGGGAGACCCAGTACTTC,CASSLVWAGDGETQYF,TRBJ2-5,-,once,16,TRBV5-6